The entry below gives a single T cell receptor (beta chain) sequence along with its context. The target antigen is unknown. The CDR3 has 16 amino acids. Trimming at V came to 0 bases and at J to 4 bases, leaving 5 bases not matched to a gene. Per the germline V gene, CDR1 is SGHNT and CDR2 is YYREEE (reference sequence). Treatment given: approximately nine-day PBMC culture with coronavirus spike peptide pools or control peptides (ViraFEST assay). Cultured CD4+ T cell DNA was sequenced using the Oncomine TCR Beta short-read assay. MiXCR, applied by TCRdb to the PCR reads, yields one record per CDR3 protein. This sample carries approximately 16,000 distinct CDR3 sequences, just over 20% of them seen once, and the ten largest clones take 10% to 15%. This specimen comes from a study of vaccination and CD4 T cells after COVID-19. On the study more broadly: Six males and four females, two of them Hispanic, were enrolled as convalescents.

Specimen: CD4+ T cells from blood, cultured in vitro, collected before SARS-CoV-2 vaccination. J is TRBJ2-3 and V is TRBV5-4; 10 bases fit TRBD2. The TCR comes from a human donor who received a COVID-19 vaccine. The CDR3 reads CASSLVASGGPDTQYF. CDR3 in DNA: TGTGCCAGCAGCTTGGTCGCTAGCGGGGGCCCAGATACGCAGTATTTT.